This TCR beta chain was recorded in a study of T cell repertoires in cytomegalovirus infection. About the study: Recently identified HLA-C-restricted CMV epitopes were used, and well-studied HLA-B-restricted CMV epitopes were used as well. Through public TCR beta signatures, both CMV infection and matching HLA type were indicated. Findings and limits, study-wide: Dominant in the ex vivo response were TCR beta clonotypes restricted by HLA-C and specific for CMV.

V shed 2 bases, J shed 10 bases, and the junction held 13 bases outside the gene matches. This CDR3 is 16 amino acids long. Per the germline V gene, CDR1 is SGHVS and CDR2 is FNYEAQ. TCRdb itself ran the reads through MiXCR, one entry per CDR3 protein. The table lists roughly 920,000 distinct CDR3 sequences, around 32% of them singletons. This clonotype was seen a few times. The antigen remains undetermined. The chain is built from TRBV7-6 and TRBJ2-2, with 7 positions matching TRBD2. The sequence was obtained from a human donor in good health (CMV status not recorded). Some clones in this sample may be carry-over from other donors' samples. This sample comprised cultured CD8+ T cells from PBMCs, obtained from culture after CMV antigen stimulation. CDR3 residues: CASSLSGTTALMELFF. Here the CDR3 DNA reads TGTGCCAGCAGCTTATCCGGGACTACTGCTCTGATGGAGCTGTTTTTT. Full variable domain (missing parts from reference TRBV7-6 and TRBJ2-2): GAGVSQSPRYKVTKRGQDVALRCDPISGHVSLYWYRQALGQGPEFLTYFNYEAQQDKSGLPNDRFSAERPEGSISTLTIQRTEQRDSAMYRCASSLSGTTALMELFFGEGSRLTVL.